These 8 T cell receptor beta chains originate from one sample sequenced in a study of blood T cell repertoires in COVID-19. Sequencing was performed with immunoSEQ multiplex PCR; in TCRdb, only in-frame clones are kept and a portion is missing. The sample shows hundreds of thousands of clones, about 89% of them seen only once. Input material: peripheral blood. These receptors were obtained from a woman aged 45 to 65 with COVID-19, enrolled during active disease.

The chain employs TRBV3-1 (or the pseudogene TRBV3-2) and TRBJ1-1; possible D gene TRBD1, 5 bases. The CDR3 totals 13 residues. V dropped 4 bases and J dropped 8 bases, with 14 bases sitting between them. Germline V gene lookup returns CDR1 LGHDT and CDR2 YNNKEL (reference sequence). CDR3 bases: TGTGCCAGCAGCCCGGGGGTTGATAGGGAAGCTTTCTTT. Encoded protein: CASSPGVDREAFF.

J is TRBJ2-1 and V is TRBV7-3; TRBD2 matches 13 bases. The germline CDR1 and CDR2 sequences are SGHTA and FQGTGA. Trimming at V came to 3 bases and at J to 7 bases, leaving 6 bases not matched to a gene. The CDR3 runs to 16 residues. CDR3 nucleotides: TGTGCCAGCAGCTTTATGGGACTAGCGGGGACTAATGAGCAGTTCTTC. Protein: CASSFMGLAGTNEQFF.

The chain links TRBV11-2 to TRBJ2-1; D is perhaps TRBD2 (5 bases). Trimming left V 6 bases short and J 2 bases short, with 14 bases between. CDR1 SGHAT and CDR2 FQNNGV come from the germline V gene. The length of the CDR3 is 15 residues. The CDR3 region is CASSSGSGPYNEQFF. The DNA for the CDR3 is TGTGCCAGCAGTAGTGGGAGCGGACCCTACAATGAGCAGTTCTTC. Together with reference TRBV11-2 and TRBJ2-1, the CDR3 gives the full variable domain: EAGVAQSPRYKIIEKRQSVAFWCNPISGHATLYWYQQILGQGPKLLIQFQNNGVVDDSQLPKDRFSAERLKGVDSTLKIQPAKLEDSAVYLCASSSGSGPYNEQFFGPGTRLTVL.

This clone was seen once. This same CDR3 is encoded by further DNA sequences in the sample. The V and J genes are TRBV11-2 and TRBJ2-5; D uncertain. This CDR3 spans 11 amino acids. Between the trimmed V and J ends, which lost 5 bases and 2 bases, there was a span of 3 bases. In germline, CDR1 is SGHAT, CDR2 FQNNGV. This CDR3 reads CASSLQETQYF. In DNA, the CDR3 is TGTGCCAGCAGCCTACAAGAGACCCAGTACTTC.

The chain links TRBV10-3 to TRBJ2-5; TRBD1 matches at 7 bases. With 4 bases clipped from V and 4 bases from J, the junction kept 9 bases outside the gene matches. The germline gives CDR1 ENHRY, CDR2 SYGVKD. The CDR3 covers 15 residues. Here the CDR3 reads CAISGTGIGVETQYF. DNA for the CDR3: TGTGCCATCAGTGGGACAGGAATCGGGGTAGAGACCCAGTACTTC.

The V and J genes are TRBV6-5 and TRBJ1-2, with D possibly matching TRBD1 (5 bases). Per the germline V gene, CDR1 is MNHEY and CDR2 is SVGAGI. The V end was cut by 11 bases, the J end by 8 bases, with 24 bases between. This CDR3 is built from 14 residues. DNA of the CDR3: TGTGCCCTCCGGGGAGGGGCTCTCTCAGGAGGCTACACCTTC. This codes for CALRGGALSGGYTF.

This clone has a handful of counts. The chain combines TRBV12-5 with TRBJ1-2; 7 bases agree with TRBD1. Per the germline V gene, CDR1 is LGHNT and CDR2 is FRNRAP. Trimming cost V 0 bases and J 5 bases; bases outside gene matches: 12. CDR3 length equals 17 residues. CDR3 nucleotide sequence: TGTGCTAGTGGTTTGGTACTAAGACAGGGAACAGAGTATGGCTACACCTTC. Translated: CASGLVLRQGTEYGYTF.

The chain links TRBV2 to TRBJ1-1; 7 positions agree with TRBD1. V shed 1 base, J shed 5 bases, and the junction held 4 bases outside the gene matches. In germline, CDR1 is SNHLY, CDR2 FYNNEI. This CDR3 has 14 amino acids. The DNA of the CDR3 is TGTGCCAGCAGTGAAGACAGGGGTAGGACTGAAGCTTTCTTT. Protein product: CASSEDRGRTEAFF.